This TCR beta chain was sequenced during a study of blood T cell repertoires in COVID-19. The overall study: The origin of the acute and convalescent COVID-19 samples was the United States, Italy and Spain. Sample material is recorded as cDNA or gDNA derived from T cells, B-cell-depleted T cells, or PBMCs.

Sequenced by immunoSEQ multiplex PCR; TCRdb stores in-frame clones only, minus some. The table has around 280,000 clones, 85% seen once; the top ten hold around 4%. Germline CDR1 LGHDT, CDR2 YNNKEL (reference sequence). There are 13 residues in the CDR3. With 5 bases clipped from V and 10 bases from J, the junction kept 4 bases outside the gene matches. The TCR was taken from a woman between 50 and 59 years old with active or convalescent COVID-19. This chain connects TRBV3-1 (or the pseudogene TRBV3-2) to TRBJ1-6; 8 nucleotides agree with TRBD1. Sequencing used peripheral blood. Here the CDR3 reads CASSSDRESPLHF. Here the CDR3 DNA reads TGTGCCAGCAGCTCGGACAGGGAGTCACCCCTCCACTTT.